The 21 T cell receptor beta chains reported below all come from one sample, sequenced in a study of blood T cell repertoires in COVID-19. Sequencing used immunoSEQ multiplex PCR; TCRdb keeps in-frame clones, though not all of them. This sample yields approximately 210,000 clones, of which 70% to 90% are seen a single time; about 0.81% belongs to the top ten. The source material was peripheral blood. The receptors were gathered from an older woman with acute or convalescent COVID-19.

This rearrangement joins TRBV12-3 or TRBV12-4 to TRBJ2-7, with D possibly being TRBD1 (6 bases). V was shortened by 6 bases and J by 1 base, with 10 bases between the two germline ends. The CDR3 is made up of 13 amino acids. CDR3 amino acids: CASRATGSYEQYF. The CDR3 nucleotides read TGTGCCAGCAGGGCGACAGGTTCCTACGAGCAGTACTTC.

The CDR3 reads CASADPPATGGGTEAFF. The CDR3 region has the DNA TGTGCTAGTGCCGATCCCCCCGCGACAGGGGGTGGTACTGAAGCTTTCTTT. V is TRBV12-5 and J is TRBJ1-1; 9 bases are a match to TRBD1. The germline V gene has CDR1 LGHNT and CDR2 FRNRAP. The CDR3 contains 17 residues. V lost 7 bases, J lost 5 bases, and 17 bases stayed unmatched.

This chain uses TRBV6-5 with TRBJ2-7; 8 bases align to TRBD1. This CDR3 comprises 15 residues. V lost 7 bases to trimming and J lost 2 bases; unmatched junction nucleotides: 10. Germline V lookup: CDR1 MNHEY, CDR2 SVGAGI. Here the CDR3 reads CASTRTQGATYEQYF. DNA for the CDR3: TGTGCCAGCACCAGAACGCAGGGGGCGACCTACGAGCAGTACTTC.

Here the CDR3 DNA reads TGTGCCAGCAGCTTGGTTGACTTGATCTACAATGAGCAGTTCTTC. Its protein product is CASSLVDLIYNEQFF. The chain links TRBV5-6 to TRBJ2-1; unclear D gene. Trimming pared 0 bases from V and 3 bases from J, leaving 10 bases between. Germline-derived CDR1 and CDR2 are SGHDT and YYEEEE. There are 15 residues in the CDR3.

This clone has a single count. The chain employs TRBV5-1 and TRBJ1-2, with D unresolved. The V gene lost 3 bases and the J gene lost 7 bases, with 13 bases spanning the gap. Germline CDR1 SGHRS, CDR2 YFSETQ. CDR3 length: 13 amino acids. For the CDR3, the DNA is TGCGCCAGCAGCTCCCCCCCGGTTTCTGGCTACACCTTC. Translation gives CASSSPPVSGYTF.

The chain combines TRBV28 with TRBJ1-2; D unresolved. CDR1 and CDR2 from the germline V gene are MDHEN and SYDVKM. CDR3 length equals 13 residues. The germline V and J ends were trimmed by 3 bases and 4 bases, with 9 bases remaining between them. The CDR3 sequence: CASSLGGIYGYTF. DNA for the CDR3: TGTGCCAGCAGTTTGGGCGGGATCTATGGCTACACCTTC.

This clone was detected a few times. The CDR3: CASSLTRYNEQFF. CDR3 DNA: TGTGCCAGCAGCCTAACTAGGTACAATGAGCAGTTCTTC. The V and J genes are TRBV3-1 (or the pseudogene TRBV3-2) and TRBJ2-1; perhaps TRBD2 as D (5 bases). The V gene's germline CDR1 is LGHDT and CDR2 YNNKEL (reference sequence). The CDR3 spans 13 residues. Between the trimmed V and J ends, which lost 4 bases and 4 bases, there was a span of 8 bases.

The chain links TRBV29-1 to TRBJ2-7, with D tentatively TRBD1 (6 bases). Germline V lookup: CDR1 SQVTM, CDR2 ANQGSEA. This CDR3 is built from 14 residues. With 2 bases removed from V and 5 bases from J, the gap between germline ends came to 16 bases. CDR3 sequence reads: CSVETATGSDEQYF. Here the CDR3 DNA reads TGCAGCGTTGAAACGGCCACAGGGTCTGACGAGCAGTACTTC.

V is TRBV27 and J is TRBJ2-3, with D possibly TRBD1 on 6 matching bases. The CDR3 consists of 13 residues. Germline CDR1 MNHEY, CDR2 SMNVEV (reference sequence). Trimming took off 2 bases at V and 5 bases at J, with 8 bases between the two ends. The CDR3 coding sequence is TGTGCCAGCAGTTTACAGGGGTTAGATACGCAGTATTTT. Residues: CASSLQGLDTQYF.

This clone was found a few times. The CDR3 spells CASPGGRVSYNEQFF. The CDR3 DNA reads as TGTGCCAGCCCCGGGGGGCGGGTGTCCTACAATGAGCAGTTCTTC. The chain has TRBV2 and TRBJ2-1; D is perhaps TRBD2 (7 bases). The CDR3 length is 15 residues. Germline-derived CDR1 and CDR2 are SNHLY and FYNNEI. Trimming shortened V by 8 bases and J by 1 base, and 15 bases separated the two germline ends.

The chain uses TRBV6-1 and TRBJ2-2; TRBD1 might be the D (5 bases). The CDR3 runs 14 residues. Germline-derived CDR1 and CDR2 are MNHNS and SASEGT. V was shortened by 11 bases and J by 0 bases, with 13 bases between the two germline ends. The CDR3 here is CAVGQGANTGELFF. Written as DNA, the CDR3 is TGTGCCGTCGGTCAAGGGGCGAACACCGGGGAGCTGTTTTTT.

The gene calls are TRBV14 and TRBJ2-3, with 11 bases matching TRBD2. Unmatched junction bases numbered 5, after V lost 4 bases and J lost 5 bases. The germline V gene has CDR1 SGHDN and CDR2 FVKESK. The CDR3 extends over 15 amino acids. CDR3 in DNA: TGTGCCAGCAGCCTAGCGGGAGGGCCACAAGATACGCAGTATTTT. This gives the protein CASSLAGGPQDTQYF.

The chain carries TRBV18 and TRBJ2-2; D gene uncertain. CDR1 is KGHSH, CDR2 LQKENI, per germline. V was clipped by 2 bases and J by 1 base, with 5 bases between them. This CDR3 region has 14 residues. Here the CDR3 reads CASSPGVNTGELFF. CDR3 coding DNA: TGTGCCAGCTCACCAGGAGTGAACACCGGGGAGCTGTTTTTT.

The V gene is TRBV12-3 or TRBV12-4, the J gene TRBJ2-3, with 7 bases matching TRBD1. J gave up 5 bases and V 8 bases, and 4 bases lay outside the gene matches. This CDR3 spans 12 amino acids. The CDR3 sequence: CASRSGGDTQYF. CDR3 DNA sequence: TGTGCCAGCCGCTCAGGGGGAGATACGCAGTATTTT.

Only a few counts were recorded for this clone. Within the sample, other DNA sequences also encode this same CDR3. The chain joins TRBV12-3 or TRBV12-4 to TRBJ1-2, with D uncertain. V dropped 3 bases and J dropped 3 bases, with 5 bases sitting between them. The CDR3 totals 12 residues. CDR3 residues: CASSFGDYGYTF. The CDR3 DNA reads as TGTGCCAGCAGTTTCGGGGACTATGGCTACACCTTC.

The rearrangement uses TRBV4-1 and TRBJ2-5, with TRBD2 identical over 15 bases. CDR1 is MGHRA and CDR2 is YSYEKL in the germline V gene. The J segment lost 5 bases and the V segment lost 2 bases, leaving 12 bases of the junction unmatched. This CDR3 is 19 amino acids long. The CDR3 loop is CASSQPGLAGGGDSETQYF. Written as DNA, the CDR3 is TGCGCCAGCAGCCAACCGGGACTAGCGGGAGGAGGGGATTCGGAGACCCAGTACTTC.

CDR3 sequence reads: CASSYSRIRDRGGQETQYF. The CDR3 DNA reads as TGTGCCAGCAGTTACTCCAGGATCCGGGACAGGGGAGGGCAAGAGACCCAGTACTTC. The gene calls are TRBV6-2 or TRBV6-3 and TRBJ2-5; the match to TRBD1 covers 10 bases. CDR1 and CDR2 from the germline V gene are MNHEY and SVGEGT. The CDR3 loop spans 19 amino acids. The V and J ends lost 0 bases and 2 bases, in that order; junction bases with no gene match: 12.

Notes on this clone: Other DNA sequences of this sample code for an identical CDR3. The chain uses TRBV29-1 and TRBJ2-7; 10 bases line up with TRBD1. J lost 2 bases, V lost 6 bases, and 4 bases had no gene match. This CDR3 comprises 13 residues. The germline V gene encodes CDR1 SQVTM and CDR2 ANQGSEA. The DNA for the CDR3 is TGCAGCGTCGGACAGGGGGGGGCCTACGAGCAGTACTTC. Residues: CSVGQGGAYEQYF.

The chain couples TRBV11-3 to TRBJ1-4; no firm D call. Germline V gene lookup returns CDR1 SGHNT and CDR2 YENEEA. CDR3 length equals 13 residues. Trimming cost V 3 bases and J 10 bases, with 12 bases left between them. CDR3: CASSFRDVGKLFF. The DNA of the CDR3 is TGTGCCAGCAGCTTCCGGGATGTTGGAAAACTGTTTTTT.

The chain carries TRBV14 and TRBJ1-3; D ambiguous. The CDR3 spans 14 residues. Germline loops: CDR1 SGHDN, CDR2 FVKESK. The V end was cut by 3 bases, the J end by 2 bases, with 8 bases between. The CDR3 reads CASSQQSAGNTIYF. The CDR3, as DNA: TGTGCCAGCAGCCAGCAGTCAGCTGGAAACACCATATATTTT. Full variable domain (missing parts from reference TRBV14 and TRBJ1-3): EAGVTQFPSHSVIEKGQTVTLRCDPISGHDNLYWYRRVMGKEIKFLLHFVKESKQDESGMPNNRFLAERTGGTYSTLKVQPAELEDSGVYFCASSQQSAGNTIYFGEGSWLTVV.

The chain links TRBV6-2 or TRBV6-3 to TRBJ2-5; 11 bases are a match to TRBD2. The germline CDR1 and CDR2 sequences are MNHEY and SVGEGT. The CDR3 has 17 amino acids. V shed 2 bases, J shed 0 bases, and the junction held 5 bases outside the gene matches. This chain's CDR3 is CASSYPGTSGHQETQYF. CDR3 coding DNA: TGTGCCAGCAGTTACCCCGGGACTAGCGGACACCAAGAGACCCAGTACTTC.